The present T cell receptor beta chain was sequenced within a study of blood T cells in healthy people across ages. Findings and limits, study-wide: Naive CD4+ cell counts and diversity both ran higher in long-lived than in aged donors.

A sample-barcoded 5' primer and a J-beta primer mix were used in a second PCR of roughly 6 to 11 cycles. MiXCR, applied by TCRdb to the 5' RACE reads, yields one record per CDR3 protein. The top ten hold roughly 25% of the sample, which has hundreds of thousands of distinct CDR3 sequences, 56% seen once. Worth noting for this clonotype: Its antigen is as yet unknown.

The CDR3 runs to 14 residues. With 5 bases removed from V and 4 bases from J, the gap between germline ends came to 14 bases. CDR1 and CDR2 from the germline V gene are MDHEN and SYDVKM. The origin of this receptor is a man aged 40-50 years in good health. The specimen was blood. V and J are TRBV28 and TRBJ2-5; D is uncertain. The CDR3 protein is CASSRRTKGETQYF. The CDR3 DNA reads as TGTGCCAGCAGTAGGCGGACCAAGGGAGAGACCCAGTACTTC.